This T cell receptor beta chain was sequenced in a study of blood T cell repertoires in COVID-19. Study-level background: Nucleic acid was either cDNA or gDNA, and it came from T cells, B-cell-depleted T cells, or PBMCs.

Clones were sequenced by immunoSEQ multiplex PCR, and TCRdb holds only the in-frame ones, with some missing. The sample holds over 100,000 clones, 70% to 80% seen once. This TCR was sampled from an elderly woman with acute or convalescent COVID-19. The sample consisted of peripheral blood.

The CDR3 sequence: CASSPQESGNTIYF. Here the CDR3 DNA reads TGTGCCAGCTCACCACAGGAGTCTGGAAACACCATATATTTT. The chain employs TRBV18 and TRBJ1-3; D is undetermined. Germline CDR1 reads KGHSH; CDR2 reads LQKENI. Between the trimmed V and J ends, which lost 1 base and 1 base, there was a span of 5 bases. CDR3 length: 14 residues.